These 30 T cell receptor beta chains came from one sample sequenced in a study of T cell repertoires in cytomegalovirus infection. These receptors have no known antigen. From the reads, TCRdb called clonotypes with MiXCR, one entry per CDR3 protein. The sample contains around 800,000 distinct CDR3 sequences, over 25% of which appear only once. The sequences come from cultured CD8+ T cells from PBMCs, collected from culture after CMV antigen stimulation. These receptor sequences come from a human donor in good health (CMV status not recorded). Some clones in this sample may be carry-over from other donors' samples.

This sequence joins TRBV6-5 and TRBJ2-1, with D possibly called TRBD1 or TRBD2 (5 bases each). CDR3 length: 14 amino acids. CDR1 is MNHEY and CDR2 is SVGAGI in the germline V gene. The V gene lost 3 bases and the J gene lost 7 bases, with 13 bases spanning the gap. CDR3 amino acids: CASSYSGALNEQFF. Here the CDR3 DNA reads TGTGCCAGCAGTTATTCCGGGGCATTAAATGAGCAGTTCTTC.

The chain joins TRBV5-4 to TRBJ2-2; 7 bases agree with TRBD2. The CDR3 totals 15 residues. Per germline, CDR1 SGHNT and CDR2 YYREEE (reference sequence). The V and J ends lost 1 base and 5 bases, in that order; junction bases with no gene match: 5. Here the CDR3 reads CASSLSGEGTGELFF. As DNA, the CDR3 is TGTGCCAGCAGCTTGAGCGGGGAGGGAACCGGGGAGCTGTTTTTT. Together with reference TRBV5-4 and TRBJ2-2, the CDR3 gives the full variable domain: ETGVTQSPTHLIKTRGQQVTLRCSSQSGHNTVSWYQQALGQGPQFIFQYYREEENGRGNFPPRFSGLQFPNYSSELNVNALELDDSALYLCASSLSGEGTGELFFGEGSRLTVL.

The rearrangement links TRBV28 to TRBJ2-7; TRBD2 might be the D (5 bases). This CDR3 contains 12 residues. Germline V gene lookup returns CDR1 MDHEN and CDR2 SYDVKM. DNA for the CDR3: TGTGCCAACAGTCGAGGGCTCTACGAGCAGTACGTC. Protein: CANSRGLYEQYV.

The sample holds a few counts of this clonotype. A read error may be the cause here, since a much bigger clone is one base away. The J gene is TRBJ1-2, the V gene TRBV28, with unresolved D. Between the trimmed V and J ends, which lost 10 bases and 7 bases, there was a span of 19 bases. CDR3 size: 13 residues. Germline V gene data show CDR1 as MDHEN and CDR2 as SYDVKM. In DNA, the CDR3 is TGTGCCACAACCCCAGGAAAACGGATTGGCTACACCTTC. Translating it yields CATTPGKRIGYTF.

A few counts support this clonotype. The chain employs TRBV9 and TRBJ2-3, with 9 bases identical to TRBD2. CDR3 length: 16 residues. The germline V gene encodes CDR1 SGDLS and CDR2 YYNGEE. V gave up 3 bases and J gave up 6 bases; unmatched junction bases: 11. Here the CDR3 DNA reads TGTGCCAGCAGCGGAGACTTAGCGGGGGTGGTGGATACGCAGTATTTT. Encoded protein: CASSGDLAGVVDTQYF.

Points on this clonotype: Germline is not matched at one junction end, which may reflect a read error. The chain combines TRBV4-1 with TRBJ1-2; D gene unclear. Germline CDR1 reads MGHRA; CDR2 reads YSYEKL. The CDR3 contains 16 residues. DNA for the CDR3: TGCGCCGGCAGCCAAGATAAGGGTCAGCCTTCTAACGGCTACACCTTC. This codes for CAGSQDKGQPSNGYTF.

J is TRBJ2-7 and V is TRBV14; D is uncertain. V lost 4 bases and J 3 bases, leaving 13 bases between the germline ends. This CDR3 has 14 residues. CDR1 and CDR2 from the germline V gene are SGHDN and FVKESK. CDR3 sequence reads: CASSLSGRIYEQYF. In nucleotides, the CDR3 is TGTGCCAGCAGCCTGTCCGGACGGATCTACGAGCAGTACTTC.

V is TRBV5-1 and J is TRBJ2-1; either TRBD1 or TRBD2 may fit D (5 bases each). Germline CDR1 reads SGHRS; CDR2 reads YFSETQ. V lost 0 bases and J 0 bases, leaving 16 bases between the germline ends. This CDR3 contains 18 residues. CDR3 bases: TGCGCCAGCAGCTTGGACCCTTTGGGGACGAGCTCCTACAATGAGCAGTTCTTC. It is translated as CASSLDPLGTSSYNEQFF.

This clonotype was seen at least ten times. The chain recombines TRBV7-6 with TRBJ2-1, with D possibly being TRBD1 (6 bases). Trimming took 2 bases from V and 12 from J, leaving 23 bases between them. The germline CDR1 and CDR2 sequences are SGHVS and FNYEAQ. The CDR3 contains 16 residues. The DNA for the CDR3 is TGTGCCAGCAGCTTACGGATGCAGGGGCCTACCCCTGGGCAGTTCTTC. It specifies CASSLRMQGPTPGQFF.

The V gene is TRBV20-1, the J gene TRBJ2-1; D is uncertain. This CDR3 has 13 residues. Trimming left V 5 bases short and J 2 bases short, with 10 bases between. From germline, CDR1 is DFQATT and CDR2 SNEGSKA (reference sequence). The CDR3 DNA sequence: TGCAGTGCTCCAGGCGCCACCTACAATGAGCAGTTCTTC. Translated, it gives CSAPGATYNEQFF.

As concerns this clonotype: Relative to the germline gene, one junction end is altered; a read error may explain this. The chain uses TRBV7-6 and TRBJ2-5; D may be TRBD2 (6 bases). This CDR3 has 17 residues. Germline V gene lookup returns CDR1 SGHVS and CDR2 FNYEAQ. CDR3 residues: CASSREPPLTRGETQYF. The CDR3, as DNA: TGTGCTAGCAGCCGCGAGCCCCCACTGACTAGGGGAGAGACCCAGTACTTC.

This clonotype was detected only a few times. The chain is built from TRBV6-1 and TRBJ1-1, with D tentatively TRBD1 (6 bases). V was shortened by 6 bases and J by 0 bases, with 17 bases between the two germline ends. This CDR3 has 16 amino acids. In germline, CDR1 is MNHNS, CDR2 SASEGT. CDR3 nucleotide sequence: TGTGCCAGCAGGCGGGGGTCAGGGGACATGAACACTGAAGCTTTCTTT. It is translated as CASRRGSGDMNTEAFF.

This clonotype was picked up a small number of times. The V gene is TRBV7-6, the J gene TRBJ1-2, with D hard to call. V was shortened by 2 bases and J by 5 bases, with 12 bases between the two germline ends. CDR1 SGHVS and CDR2 FNYEAQ come from the germline V gene. The CDR3 runs 14 residues. CDR3 coding DNA: TGTGCCAGCAGCTTAAACCCAGATAGTTATGGCTACACCTTC. Translating it yields CASSLNPDSYGYTF.

This clonotype was picked up a small number of times. The V call is TRBV19, the J call TRBJ1-1; weak D call: TRBD1 (5 bases). The CDR3 has 18 residues. Germline loops: CDR1 LNHDA, CDR2 SQIVND (reference sequence). V was shortened by 5 bases and J by 1 base, with 23 bases between the two germline ends. As DNA, the CDR3 is TGTGCCAGTAGTTCCCGACGCCGACAGAGACTATCGAACACTGAAGCTTTCTTT. Translating gives CASSSRRRQRLSNTEAFF.

The rearrangement uses TRBV13 and TRBJ1-1; TRBD1 matches 7 bases. The CDR3 has 13 amino acids. V lost 4 bases and J lost 5; bases outside the gene matches: 4. Germline assignment: CDR1 PRHDT and CDR2 FYEKMQ (reference sequence). CDR3 bases: TGTGCCAGCAGCTGGGACAGCCGGACTGAAGCTTTCTTT. It encodes CASSWDSRTEAFF. Based on the CDR3 plus reference TRBV13 and TRBJ1-1, the full variable domain is AAGVIQSPRHLIKEKRETATLKCYPIPRHDTVYWYQQGPGQDPQFLISFYEKMQSDKGSIPDRFSAQQFSDYHSELNMSSLELGDSALYFCASSWDSRTEAFFGQGTRLTVV.

This clonotype appeared a few times. The rearrangement joins TRBV6-1 to TRBJ1-2; D is uncertain. Germline V gene data show CDR1 as MNHNS and CDR2 as SASEGT. Trimming cost V 5 bases and J 4 bases, with 17 bases left between them. CDR3 size: 15 residues. The CDR3 spells CASSTPGINLYGYTF. CDR3 nucleotides: TGTGCCAGCAGTACCCCCGGGATCAACCTCTATGGCTACACCTTC.

The rearrangement uses TRBV27 and TRBJ1-2; unclear D gene. V was shortened by 0 bases and J by 8 bases, with 10 bases between the two germline ends. Germline lookup yields CDR1 MNHEY and CDR2 SMNVEV (reference sequence). The CDR3 covers 13 residues. The CDR3 bases are TGTGCCAGCAGTTTATCGTATTCAGGAGGCTACACCTTC. It yields the protein CASSLSYSGGYTF.

This clonotype was observed at least ten times. The rearrangement joins TRBV6-5 to TRBJ1-1, with D maybe TRBD1 (5 bases). The CDR3 length is 14 residues. Trimming cost V 6 bases and J 0 bases, with 11 bases left between them. Germline V gene lookup returns CDR1 MNHEY and CDR2 SVGAGI. The CDR3 here is CASRGDGMNTEAFF. Here the CDR3 DNA reads TGTGCCAGCAGGGGGGACGGAATGAACACTGAAGCTTTCTTT.

The V call is TRBV28, the J call TRBJ2-1; D ambiguous. V lost 10 bases, J lost 0 bases, and 10 bases lay in between. The germline gives CDR1 MDHEN, CDR2 SYDVKM. This CDR3 region has 13 residues. This chain's CDR3 is CAIWDFSYNEQFF. The CDR3 DNA reads TGTGCCATCTGGGATTTCTCCTACAATGAGCAGTTCTTC.

This rearrangement joins TRBV4-1 to TRBJ2-1; 7 bases agree with TRBD1. This CDR3 has 16 amino acids. V dropped 1 base and J dropped 3; count of bases not matched to a gene: 6. Per the germline V gene, CDR1 is MGHRA and CDR2 is YSYEKL. The DNA for the CDR3 is TGCGCCAGCAGCCAAGCCGCCGGGACAGACTACAATGAGCAGTTCTTC. Translated: CASSQAAGTDYNEQFF.

The chain combines TRBV5-6 with TRBJ2-1; tentatively, D is TRBD1 (5 bases). CDR3 size: 10 residues. CDR1 is SGHDT, CDR2 YYEEEE, per germline. V shed 6 bases and J shed 14 bases, with 12 bases lying between them. CDR3 residues: CASIPRVKFF. The CDR3 DNA follows: TGTGCCAGCATCCCCAGGGTGAAGTTCTTC.

A few counts support this clonotype. CDR3 amino acids: CASSEGSGFMYSNQPQHF. The CDR3, as DNA: TGTGCCAGCAGTGAAGGTTCAGGTTTCATGTATAGCAATCAGCCCCAGCATTTT. The rearrangement links TRBV6-1 to TRBJ1-5; D is ambiguous. The CDR3 length is 18 residues. Trimming removed 1 base from V and 0 bases from J, with 16 bases in between. Per germline, CDR1 MNHNS and CDR2 SASEGT.

This clonotype was counted a few times. The V call is TRBV4-1, the J call TRBJ2-1, with D uncertain. Germline V gene lookup returns CDR1 MGHRA and CDR2 YSYEKL. V lost 1 base, J lost 3 bases, and 10 bases lay in between. The CDR3 consists of 15 residues. CDR3 sequence (DNA): TGCGCCAGCAGCCAAGTAAACGCGGACTACAATGAGCAGTTCTTC. Encoded protein: CASSQVNADYNEQFF.

The chain links TRBV6-6 to TRBJ2-2; a weak D match, TRBD2 (6 bases). The CDR3 is 18 amino acids. Deletions cut 0 bases from V and 2 bases from J, with 16 bases between. Germline CDR1 MNHNY, CDR2 SVGAGI (reference sequence). The CDR3: CASSYSRGGGHNTGELFF. CDR3 coding DNA: TGTGCCAGCAGTTACTCGAGGGGAGGCGGGCACAACACCGGGGAGCTGTTTTTT.

This clonotype appeared many times. J is TRBJ1-2 and V is TRBV12-3 or TRBV12-4; unclear D gene. V was shortened by 4 bases and J by 5 bases, with 17 bases between the two germline ends. The CDR3 totals 15 residues. The CDR3 spells CASSSGRPGRYGYTF. Written as DNA, the CDR3 is TGTGCCAGCAGTTCCGGCAGGCCCGGGCGATATGGCTACACCTTC.

This clonotype occurred many times. The V call is TRBV7-2, the J call TRBJ2-7, with 7 bases lining up with TRBD2. The CDR3 extends over 13 amino acids. Trimming removed 2 bases from V and 4 bases from J; junction bases left unmatched: 2. CDR1 SGHTA and CDR2 FQGNSA come from the germline V gene. The CDR3 DNA reads TGTGCCAGCAGCTTACGGGGGGATTACGAGCAGTACTTC. Protein: CASSLRGDYEQYF.

This clonotype was counted a few times. The chain carries TRBV6-1 and TRBJ2-3, with a weak D call TRBD2 (6 bases). CDR1 is MNHNS, CDR2 SASEGT, per germline. The CDR3 covers 17 residues. V was clipped by 5 bases and J by 0 bases, with 18 bases between them. This chain's CDR3 is CASSYRDFPASTDTQYF. The CDR3 DNA sequence: TGTGCCAGCAGTTACCGGGACTTCCCTGCTAGCACAGATACGCAGTATTTT.

The chain carries TRBV6-2 or TRBV6-3 and TRBJ1-1, with D unclear. Germline-derived CDR1 and CDR2 are MNHEY and SVGEGT. This CDR3 is built from 12 residues. V was cut by 5 bases and J by 7 bases, with 11 bases left in between. CDR3 sequence: CASSPLTLEAFF. As DNA, the CDR3 is TGTGCCAGCAGTCCGCTGACACTTGAAGCTTTCTTT.

J is TRBJ1-5 and V is TRBV15; 7 positions match TRBD1. The CDR3 runs to 15 residues. Germline loops: CDR1 LNHNV, CDR2 YYDKDF (reference sequence). The junction had 9 bases not matched to a gene; V was cut back by 5 bases and J by 5 bases. CDR3 in amino acids: CATSPGRGFYQPQHF. CDR3 bases: TGTGCCACCAGCCCTGGCAGGGGGTTCTATCAGCCCCAGCATTTT.

This chain joins TRBV7-9 and TRBJ2-5; 7 bases agree with TRBD2. This CDR3 is built from 14 residues. From germline, CDR1 is SEHNR and CDR2 FQNEAQ (reference sequence). V dropped 2 bases and J dropped 2; count of bases not matched to a gene: 2. The CDR3 DNA reads as TGTGCCAGCAGCTTAAACGGGGGGCAAGAGACCCAGTACTTC. This codes for CASSLNGGQETQYF.